The clone carrying this T cell receptor beta chain has only a few counts. The antigen is undetermined. CDR1 MDHEN and CDR2 SYDVKM come from the germline V gene. With 7 bases clipped from V and 2 bases from J, the junction kept 6 bases outside the gene matches. The CDR3 covers 14 residues. Libraries were prepared by immunoSEQ multiplex PCR; TCRdb keeps only in-frame clonotypes and omits some of them. The sample lists tens of thousands of clones; approximately 88% were seen once. The data belong to a study of T cell responses to AZD1222 COVID-19 vaccine. Overall study findings and caveats: It was only 6 or 7 AZD1222 recipients who were seropositive at baseline. The donors showed a predominance of white British ancestry and of females, with possible underestimation of clonal diversity.

The input for sequencing was peripheral blood, taken on day 0 of AZD1222 vaccination. The sequence derives from an adult in good health. The rearrangement uses TRBV28 and TRBJ2-7; 9 bases fit TRBD1. The CDR3 loop reads CASTLRQGAYEQYF. DNA for the CDR3: TGTGCCAGCACCCTAAGACAGGGGGCCTACGAGCAGTACTTC.